These 5 T cell receptor beta chains originate from one sample sequenced in a study of cytomegalovirus exposure and HLA in healthy donors. The PCR made use of 60 Vbeta and 13 Jbeta primers. Data came from immunoSEQ multiplex PCR; TCRdb stores just in-frame clones and leaves some out. Of around 110,000 clones in the sample, 81% were seen once. Sequences were obtained from PBMCs. Receptors were obtained from a woman in her twenties or thirties in good health and CMV-seronegative.

This chain uses TRBV4-3 with TRBJ2-5; D is unclear. With the DNA end fitting TRBJ2-7 better, the J assignment may be wrong. Per the germline V gene, CDR1 is LGHNA and CDR2 is YSLEER. This CDR3 spans 16 amino acids. The CDR3 sequence: CASSQERRKENYEQYF. CDR3 nucleotide sequence: TGCGCCAGCAGCCAAGAGCGGCGCAAAGAGAACTACGAGCAGTACTTC.

The table lists this clone with a count of one. This chain connects TRBV25-1 to TRBJ1-1, with 8 positions matching TRBD1. The V segment lost 5 bases and the J segment 0 bases; nucleotides outside the gene matches: 14. Germline V gene lookup returns CDR1 MGHDK and CDR2 SYGVNS. The CDR3 runs 18 residues. The CDR3 region has the DNA TGTGCCAGCAGTTCTGGGGACAGGCAAAAAACCATGAACACTGAAGCTTTCTTT. Amino acid sequence: CASSSGDRQKTMNTEAFF.

The rearrangement uses TRBV25-1 and TRBJ1-5; 7 bases agree with TRBD1. The germline V gene encodes CDR1 MGHDK and CDR2 SYGVNS. CDR3 length equals 14 residues. The trim removed 7 bases at V and 7 bases at J, leaving 10 bases unmatched. CDR3 in DNA: TGTGCCAGCATAAAGAGGGGGCAGAGACAGCCCCAGCATTTT. Protein sequence: CASIKRGQRQPQHF.

The CDR3 is CASSLGVSGTEQYF. Written as DNA, the CDR3 is TGTGCCAGCAGTCTCGGTGTTAGCGGGACCGAGCAGTACTTC. This rearrangement joins TRBV27 to TRBJ2-7; 8 nucleotides match TRBD2. The CDR3 is made up of 14 amino acids. Germline CDR1 reads MNHEY; CDR2 reads SMNVEV (reference sequence). Trimming at V came to 5 bases and at J to 6 bases, leaving 9 bases not matched to a gene.

CDR3 in amino acids: CASSLAGTSGNVEQFF. CDR3 in DNA: TGTGCCAGCAGCTTAGCAGGGACTAGCGGGAATGTTGAGCAGTTCTTC. V usage is TRBV7-2 and J usage is TRBJ2-1; 13 bases agree with TRBD2. V dropped 0 bases and J dropped 9; count of bases not matched to a gene: 5. Germline assignment: CDR1 SGHTA and CDR2 FQGNSA. The CDR3 length is 16 residues.